This TCR beta chain was sequenced for a study of blood T cell repertoires in COVID-19. Per the study methods: Estimates of nucleated cell counts were drawn from the amplification of reference gene primers. TCRdb keeps only in-frame clones here, not all; method: immunoSEQ multiplex PCR. The D gene and trimming were derived from the DNA, and the V and J assignments and clone size from that table. The sample holds about 170,000 clones, about four fifths seen once. The TCR sequence derives from a woman between 70 and 85 years old with acute or convalescent COVID-19. Sequenced input: peripheral blood.

The CDR3: CASSSSRTGGMETQYF. CDR3 DNA sequence: TGTGCCAGCAGCTCGTCCCGGACAGGGGGCATGGAGACCCAGTACTTC. V gene TRBV7-3 combines with J gene TRBJ2-5, with 11 bases lining up with TRBD1. This CDR3 comprises 16 residues. The J segment lost 5 bases and the V segment lost 4 bases, leaving 9 bases of the junction unmatched. Germline V gene sequence: CDR1 SGHTA, CDR2 FQGTGA.